The clone carrying this TCR beta chain was seen only once. The data originate from a study of PD-L1 blockade in urothelial cancer. The data were produced by immunoSEQ multiplex PCR, yet TCRdb's version contains in-frame clones alone and is incomplete. The data hold tens of thousands of clones, with around 93% observed a single time. Described time point: peripheral blood 6 weeks after treatment start. The material was PBMCs, obtained around atezolizumab (anti-PD-L1) treatment. The sequence came from a woman older than 75 with urothelial cancer.

This CDR3 is CASSILAGGSYNEQFF. As DNA, the CDR3 is TGTGCCAGTAGTATCCTAGCGGGAGGCTCCTACAATGAGCAGTTCTTC. This chain uses TRBV19 with TRBJ2-1, with TRBD2 identical over 11 bases. The CDR3 has 16 residues. The junction had 1 base not matched to a gene; V was cut back by 3 bases and J by 0 bases. Germline CDR1 and CDR2: LNHDA and SQIVND (reference sequence).